One TCR beta chain is described in this entry. V was cut by 4 bases and J by 1 base, with 7 bases left in between. Germline V gives CDR1 MNHEY, CDR2 SVGAGI. The CDR3 runs to 13 residues. Repertoires were generated with immunoSEQ multiplex PCR, while TCRdb's copy carries only in-frame clones and drops some. The data show about 150,000 clones, with 92% seen just once and under 4% held by the top ten. This specimen belongs to a study of T cell responses to AZD1222 COVID-19 vaccine. Background on the study: Doses given second, at about 4 or about 12 weeks, were pooled.

V is TRBV6-5 and J is TRBJ1-1; TRBD1 is a possible D gene (6 bases). The specimen was peripheral blood, collected on day 0 of AZD1222 vaccination. This TCR derives from an adult in good health. The DNA for the CDR3 is TGTGCCAGCAGTTGGGGACAGAACACTGAAGCTTTCTTT. Its protein is CASSWGQNTEAFF.